Listed below are T cell receptor beta chains from one sample, sequenced in a study of CD8+CD57+ T cells in acquired aplastic anemia. A single record per CDR3 protein comes from TCRdb applying MiXCR to the reads. The sample contains around 170,000 distinct CDR3 sequences, 40% to 50% of which appear only once. Material: sorted CD4+, CD8+, or CD8+CD57+ T cells (not recorded which) from PBMCs. The receptors come from a human donor with aplastic anemia. CDR3s leave out the opening cysteine and the closing phenylalanine or tryptophan.

TRBV24-1 | 12 | ATSDASGSHEQY
TRBV19 | 12 | ASSIVGSTGELF
TRBV10-3 | 15 | AISGGGSGRSIYEQY
TRBV7-9 | 13 | ASSFPYRGAETQY
TRBV19 | 11 | ASSEDRNYGYT
TRBV5-1 | 14 | ASSLAGGLSGNTIY
TRBV7-3 | 16 | ASSLRSGSGSNTDTQY
TRBV12-3/TRBV12-4 | 12 | ASRRTPGNTEAF
TRBV5-1 | 14 | ASSLRQTSSYNEQF
TRBV29-1 | 10 | SVAQDYETQY
TRBV27 | 12 | ASSFVDVGTEAF
TRBV12-5 | 16 | ASGLVRWDREGRTEAF
TRBV11-1 | 15 | ASSLARGGLRTDTQY